This T cell receptor (beta chain) came from a study of T cell responses to AZD1222 COVID-19 vaccine. Clones were read by immunoSEQ multiplex PCR, and TCRdb kept only the in-frame ones, dropping some. The table records 95,000 to 150,000 clones, 85% to 90% of them present only once. The CDR3 loop spans 16 amino acids. This chain uses TRBV21-1 with TRBJ1-5. TRBV21-1 is described as a pseudogene. The sequences come from peripheral blood, collected 28 days after the second AZD1222 dose. This sequence originates from an adult who received the AZD1222 COVID-19 vaccine. The CDR3 DNA follows: TGTGCCAGCAGCAAATCCAAAGTCGTCATGGGTCAGCCCCAGCATTTT. Its protein product is CASSKSKVVMGQPQHF.